This T cell receptor (beta chain) was recovered during a study of blood T cell repertoires in COVID-19. Across the study: Whether acute or convalescent, the COVID-19 samples came from the United States, Italy and Spain. Sources were T cells, B-cell-depleted T cells, or PBMCs; the material itself was cDNA or gDNA.

The CDR3 spans 15 residues. In germline, CDR1 is SGDLS, CDR2 YYNGEE. J gave up 1 base and V 0 bases, and 2 bases lay outside the gene matches. Authors' analysis steps: Amplification of reference gene primers was used by the study to estimate nucleated cell counts. Libraries were prepared by immunoSEQ multiplex PCR; TCRdb keeps only in-frame clonotypes and omits some of them. Clonal size and the V and J genes are those of that table, whereas D and trimming came from the DNA. The sample has roughly 45,000 clones, roughly 85% seen once. The TCR originated in a man in his 60s with active COVID-19. What was sequenced was peripheral blood. The rearrangement links TRBV9 to TRBJ2-3; 7 bases are a match to TRBD2. The CDR3 sequence: CASSVVGGGTDTQYF. DNA of the CDR3: TGTGCCAGCAGCGTAGTGGGAGGGGGCACAGATACGCAGTATTTT.